This T cell receptor (beta chain) was obtained from a study of identical twins. Germline lookup yields CDR1 DFQATT and CDR2 SNEGSKA (reference sequence). V lost 3 bases and J lost 5, with 10 bases in between. This CDR3 has 12 amino acids. Whole-study findings and limits: Out-of-frame alpha sequences shared by twins were enriched for low generation probability.

TCRdb re-analysed the 5' RACE reads in MiXCR, keeping a single row per CDR3 protein. The sample comprises fewer than 450,000 distinct CDR3 sequences, approximately 9.1% of which are singletons, and approximately 8.9% rests with the top ten. In this sample, this clonotype turned up a few times. Antigen unknown. The sequence was obtained from a woman aged 45-65 years in good health. Sequences were obtained from naive T cells sorted from blood. This chain uses TRBV20-1 with TRBJ2-5; D gene uncertain. The CDR3: CSARIAFETQYF. DNA of the CDR3: TGCAGTGCTAGGATAGCATTTGAGACCCAGTACTTC.